The T cell receptor (beta chain) under discussion was sequenced for a study of T cells expressing NK-cell markers (TCRdb year 2020). About the investigation overall: TCR beta-chain repertoires were profiled in sorted CD3+CD56+NKG2C+, CD3+CD56+NKG2C- and CD3+CD56-NKG2C+ T-cell subsets from about 8 donors. Seven of the eight sequenced donors were HCMV-seropositive and one was HCMV-seronegative. The eight sequenced donors were randomly selected healthy volunteers, three men and five women. Libraries were sequenced as 2 x 150 bp reads on Illumina HiSeq 2000/2500, MiSeq or NextSeq.

Beyond this particular receptor, the publication reports: In 5 to 7 donors, the dominant CD3+CD56+NKG2C+ clonotypes ranked among the top 10 CD8+ clonotypes, making up about 1.0-7.5% of CD8+ T cells. Those dominant clonotypes were again the most abundant among CD3+CD56-NKG2C+ cells in several donors, at about 25-65%. Whether the expanded NKG2C-expressing T cell clones were specific for HCMV antigens remained unclear.

As encoded in the germline V gene (reference sequence), CDR1 is DFQATT while CDR2 is SNEGSKA. From cysteine to phenylalanine, the CDR3 is 14 amino acids long. There is no recorded DNA. To determine HCMV serostatus, a commercial ELISA kit was used to detect HCMV-specific IgG in serum. Ficoll density gradient centrifugation was used to isolate peripheral blood mononuclear cells from blood. The run used an Illumina HiSeq 2000. The TCR beta cDNA libraries were made using 5'RACE template switching, a step that added both a universal primer site and unique molecular identifiers. cDNA synthesis was primed from the TCR beta constant segment and was followed by two successive PCR amplification steps. The authors processed their data as follows. Reads were demultiplexed and grouped by UMI with MIGEC, and clonotypes were assembled and quantified with MiTCR. To exclude erroneous sequences, only TCR cDNA sequences supported by at least two reads were retained. The tcR package was used for downstream repertoire analysis, with clonotypes matched between fractions based on CDR3 nucleotide sequence plus V segment. VDJmatch was used to annotate antigen specificity against VDJdb, with one amino acid substitution in CDR3 permitted. After reprocessing by TCRdb, each CDR3 protein sequence is one entry, and no DNA is given. The V and J calls were not made by the authors but by TCRdb's processing. The sample table gives about 140,000 distinct CDR3 sequences. Roughly 12% of the sample is held by the ten biggest clonotypes.

Comment on this clonotype: It lacks a known antigen.

The rearranged segments are TRBV20-1 and TRBJ1-1. The sequenced sample was blood T cells: a sorted CD56 or NKG2C T cell subset, CD4+ or CD8+ T cells, or bulk PBMC T cells (not recorded which). This receptor was taken from a man aged 18 to 29 in good health. Donor details come from another sample of the same person, matched by shared clones. The CDR3 protein sequence reads: CSAYLAEVNTEAFF.